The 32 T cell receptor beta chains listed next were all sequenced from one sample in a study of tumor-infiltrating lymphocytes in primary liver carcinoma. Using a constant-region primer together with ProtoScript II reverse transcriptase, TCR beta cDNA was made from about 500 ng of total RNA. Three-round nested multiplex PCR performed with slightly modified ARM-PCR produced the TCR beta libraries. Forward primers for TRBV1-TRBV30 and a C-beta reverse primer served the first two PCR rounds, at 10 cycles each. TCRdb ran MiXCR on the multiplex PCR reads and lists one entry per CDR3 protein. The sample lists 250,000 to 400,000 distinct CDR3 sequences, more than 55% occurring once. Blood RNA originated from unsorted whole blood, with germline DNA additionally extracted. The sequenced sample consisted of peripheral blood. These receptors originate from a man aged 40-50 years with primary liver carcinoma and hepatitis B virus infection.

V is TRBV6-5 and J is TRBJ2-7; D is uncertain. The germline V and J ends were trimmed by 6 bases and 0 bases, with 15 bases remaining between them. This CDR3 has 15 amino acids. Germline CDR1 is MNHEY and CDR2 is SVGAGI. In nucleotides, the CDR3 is TGTGCCAGCAGACAAGGGCCGGGCAGCTCCTACGAGCAGTACTTC. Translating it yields CASRQGPGSSYEQYF.

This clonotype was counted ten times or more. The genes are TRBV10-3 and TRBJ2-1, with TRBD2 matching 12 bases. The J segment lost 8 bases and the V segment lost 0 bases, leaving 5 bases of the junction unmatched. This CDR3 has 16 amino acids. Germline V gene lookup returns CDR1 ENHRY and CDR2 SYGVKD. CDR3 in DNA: TGTGCCATCAGTGAGTCGGGACTAGCGGGTGACGATGAGCAGTTCTTC. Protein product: CAISESGLAGDDEQFF.

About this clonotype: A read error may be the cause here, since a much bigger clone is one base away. Written as DNA, the CDR3 is TGTGCCAGCAGTGACCCGGGACAGGTTTTTGCTGGCTACATCTTC. Translating gives CASSDPGQVFAGYIF. This sequence joins TRBV6-2 or TRBV6-3 and TRBJ1-2, with 8 bases matching TRBD1. Germline V gene sequence: CDR1 MNHEY, CDR2 SVGEGT. The CDR3 is 15 amino acids.

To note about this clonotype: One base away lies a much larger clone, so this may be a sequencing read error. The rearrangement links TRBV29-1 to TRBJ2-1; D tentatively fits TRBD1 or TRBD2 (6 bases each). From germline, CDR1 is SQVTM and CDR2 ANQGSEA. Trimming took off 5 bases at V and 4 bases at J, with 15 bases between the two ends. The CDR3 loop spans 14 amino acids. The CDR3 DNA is TGCAGCGTTCGGGTGGGGGCGGGGTACAATGAGCAGTTCTTC. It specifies CSVRVGAGYNEQFF.

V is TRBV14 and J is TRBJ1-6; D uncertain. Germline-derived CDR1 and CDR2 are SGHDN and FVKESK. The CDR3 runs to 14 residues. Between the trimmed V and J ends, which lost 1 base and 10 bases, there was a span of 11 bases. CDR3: CASSQVKVGSPLHF. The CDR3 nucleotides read TGTGCCAGCAGCCAAGTTAAAGTTGGCTCACCCCTCCACTTT.

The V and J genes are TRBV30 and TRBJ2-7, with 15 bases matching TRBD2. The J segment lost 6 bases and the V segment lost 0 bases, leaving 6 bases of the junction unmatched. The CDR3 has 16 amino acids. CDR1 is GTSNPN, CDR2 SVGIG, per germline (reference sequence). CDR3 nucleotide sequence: TGTGCCTGGAGTGTATTACCGGGACTAGCGGGAGGCGAGCAGTACTTC. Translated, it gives CAWSVLPGLAGGEQYF.

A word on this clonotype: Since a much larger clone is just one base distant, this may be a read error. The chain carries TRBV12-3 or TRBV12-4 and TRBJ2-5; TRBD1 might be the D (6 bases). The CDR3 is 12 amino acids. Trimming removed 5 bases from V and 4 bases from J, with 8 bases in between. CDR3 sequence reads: CASSRRGETQYF. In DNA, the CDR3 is TGTGCCAGCAGTCGCAGGGGAGAGACCCAGTACTTC.

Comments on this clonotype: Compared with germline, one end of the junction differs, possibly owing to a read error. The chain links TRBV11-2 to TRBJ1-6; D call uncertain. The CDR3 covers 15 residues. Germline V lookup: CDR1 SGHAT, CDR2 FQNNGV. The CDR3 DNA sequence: TGTGACAGCAAGGCCAACGAAGGTGCTAATTCACCCCTCCACTTT. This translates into CDSKANEGANSPLHF.

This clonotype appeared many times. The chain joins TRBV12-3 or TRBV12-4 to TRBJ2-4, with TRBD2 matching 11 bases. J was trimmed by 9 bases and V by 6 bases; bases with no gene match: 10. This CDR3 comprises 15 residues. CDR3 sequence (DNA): TGTGCCAGCAGCGAAACGACTAGCGGGACGACCATTCAGTACTTC. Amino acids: CASSETTSGTTIQYF.

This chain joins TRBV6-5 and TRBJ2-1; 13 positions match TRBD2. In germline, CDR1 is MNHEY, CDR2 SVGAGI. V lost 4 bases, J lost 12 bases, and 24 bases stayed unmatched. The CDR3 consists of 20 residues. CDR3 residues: CASSFMTGGVWTSGRSGQFF. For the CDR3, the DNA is TGTGCCAGCAGTTTCATGACAGGGGGCGTTTGGACTAGCGGGAGAAGTGGGCAGTTCTTC.

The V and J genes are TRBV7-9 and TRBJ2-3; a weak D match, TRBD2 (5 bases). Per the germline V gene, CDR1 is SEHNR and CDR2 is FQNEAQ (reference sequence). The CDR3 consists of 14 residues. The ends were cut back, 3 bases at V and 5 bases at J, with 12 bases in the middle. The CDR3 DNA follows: TGTGCCAGCAGCTTCGAGGGAGCGATAGATACGCAGTATTTT. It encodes CASSFEGAIDTQYF.

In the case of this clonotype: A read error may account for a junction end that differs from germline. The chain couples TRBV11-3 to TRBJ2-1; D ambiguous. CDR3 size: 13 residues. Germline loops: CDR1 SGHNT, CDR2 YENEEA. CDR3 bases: TGTGCCAGCACCCCGCGAATGATGGATGAGCGGTTCTTC. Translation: CASTPRMMDERFF.

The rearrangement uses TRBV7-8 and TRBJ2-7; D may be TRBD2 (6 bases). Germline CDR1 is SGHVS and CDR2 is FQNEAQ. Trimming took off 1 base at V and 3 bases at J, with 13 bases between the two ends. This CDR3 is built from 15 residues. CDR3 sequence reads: CASSLEGGAGYEQYF. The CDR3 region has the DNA TGTGCCAGCAGCTTAGAAGGCGGGGCAGGCTACGAGCAGTACTTC.

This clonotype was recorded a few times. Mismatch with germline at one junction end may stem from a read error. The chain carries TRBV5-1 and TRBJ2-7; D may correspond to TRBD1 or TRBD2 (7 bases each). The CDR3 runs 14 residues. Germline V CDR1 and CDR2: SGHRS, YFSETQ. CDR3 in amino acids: CASREGQNPYEQYF. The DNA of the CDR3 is TGCGCTAGCAGGGAGGGACAGAACCCCTACGAGCAGTACTTC.

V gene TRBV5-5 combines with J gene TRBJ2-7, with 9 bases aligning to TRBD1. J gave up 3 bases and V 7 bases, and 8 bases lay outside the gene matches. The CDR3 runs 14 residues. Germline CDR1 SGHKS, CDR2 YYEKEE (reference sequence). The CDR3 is CASGPGTGSYEQYF. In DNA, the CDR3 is TGTGCCAGCGGCCCGGGGACAGGGAGCTACGAGCAGTACTTC.

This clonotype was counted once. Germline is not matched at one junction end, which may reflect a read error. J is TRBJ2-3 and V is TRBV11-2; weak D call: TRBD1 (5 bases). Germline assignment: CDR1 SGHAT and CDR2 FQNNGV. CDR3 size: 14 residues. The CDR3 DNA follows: TGTGCCAGCAGCTTATACCGACAAGGGGATATGCAGTATTTT. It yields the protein CASSLYRQGDMQYF.

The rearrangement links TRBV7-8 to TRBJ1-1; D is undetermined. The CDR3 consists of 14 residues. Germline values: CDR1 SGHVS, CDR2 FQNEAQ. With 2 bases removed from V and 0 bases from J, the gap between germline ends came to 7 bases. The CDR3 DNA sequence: TGTGCCAGCAGCTTAAGCAACATGAACACTGAAGCTTTCTTT. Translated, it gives CASSLSNMNTEAFF.

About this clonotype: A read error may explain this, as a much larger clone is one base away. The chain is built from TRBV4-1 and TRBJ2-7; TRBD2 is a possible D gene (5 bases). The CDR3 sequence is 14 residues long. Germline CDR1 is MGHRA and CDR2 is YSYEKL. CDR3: CATSQVIGAYEQYF. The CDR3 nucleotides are TGCGCCACCAGCCAAGTAATCGGGGCCTACGAGCAGTACTTC.

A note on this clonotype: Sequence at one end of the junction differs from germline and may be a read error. The CDR3 region is CARSLFRGEGLARNQETQYF. The CDR3 DNA follows: TGCGCCAGGAGCCTCTTTCGGGGGGAAGGACTAGCGAGAAACCAAGAGACCCAGTACTTC. The genes are TRBV4-3 and TRBJ2-5, with 9 bases identical to TRBD2. The CDR3 extends over 20 amino acids. Germline V CDR1 and CDR2: LGHNA, YSLEER.

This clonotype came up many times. The CDR3 region has the DNA TGTGCCAGCAGTTACTCTCGGGTTTCGGGTCCGGGAGACCCCTACAATGAGCAGTTCTTC. This codes for CASSYSRVSGPGDPYNEQFF. The chain couples TRBV6-5 to TRBJ2-1, with D perhaps TRBD2 (6 bases). The germline V gene encodes CDR1 MNHEY and CDR2 SVGAGI. V lost 0 bases to trimming and J lost 2 bases, with 23 bases between them. The CDR3 loop spans 20 amino acids.

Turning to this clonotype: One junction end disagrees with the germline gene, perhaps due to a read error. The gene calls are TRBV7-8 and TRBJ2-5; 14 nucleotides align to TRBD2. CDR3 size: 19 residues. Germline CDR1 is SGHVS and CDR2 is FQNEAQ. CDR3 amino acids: CVSSLAGTSGRGGIETQYF. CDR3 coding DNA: TGTGTCAGCAGCTTAGCTGGGACTAGCGGGAGAGGTGGAATAGAGACCCAGTACTTC.

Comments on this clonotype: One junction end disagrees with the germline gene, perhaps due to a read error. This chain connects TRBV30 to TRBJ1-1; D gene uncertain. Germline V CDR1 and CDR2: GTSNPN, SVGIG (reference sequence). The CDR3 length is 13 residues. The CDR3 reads CAGLTGRNTEASF. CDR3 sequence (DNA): TGTGCCGGCCTGACCGGAAGGAACACTGAAGCTTCCTTT.

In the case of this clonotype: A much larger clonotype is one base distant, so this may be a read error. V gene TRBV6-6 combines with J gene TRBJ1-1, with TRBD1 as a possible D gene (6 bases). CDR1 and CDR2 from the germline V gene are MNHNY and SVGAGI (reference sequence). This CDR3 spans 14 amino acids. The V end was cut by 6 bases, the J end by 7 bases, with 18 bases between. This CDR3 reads CASSLRGGRIEAFF. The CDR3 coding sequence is TGTGCCAGCAGCCTTAGAGGGGGGAGGATTGAAGCTTTCTTT.

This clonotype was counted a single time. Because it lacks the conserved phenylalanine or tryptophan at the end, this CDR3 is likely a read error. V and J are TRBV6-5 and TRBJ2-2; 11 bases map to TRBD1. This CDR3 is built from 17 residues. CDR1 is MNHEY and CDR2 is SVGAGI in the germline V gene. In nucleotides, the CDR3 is TGTGCCTGCAGGGGACAGGGGGAAGTGAGGAACATCGTGGAGCTGTTTTAT. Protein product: CACRGQGEVRNIVELFY.

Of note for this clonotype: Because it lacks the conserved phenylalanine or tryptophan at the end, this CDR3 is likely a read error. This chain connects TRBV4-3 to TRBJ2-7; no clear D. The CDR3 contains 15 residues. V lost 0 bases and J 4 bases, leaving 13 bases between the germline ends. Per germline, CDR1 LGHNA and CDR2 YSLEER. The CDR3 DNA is TGCGCCAGCAGCCAAGATCCAGCAGGCAAATACGAGCAGTACCTC. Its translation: CASSQDPAGKYEQYL.

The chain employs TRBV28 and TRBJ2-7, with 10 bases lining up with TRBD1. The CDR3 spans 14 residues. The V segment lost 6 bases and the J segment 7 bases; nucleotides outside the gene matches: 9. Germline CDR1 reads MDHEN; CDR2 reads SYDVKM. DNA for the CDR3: TGTGCCAGCAGAATCGACAGGGGGCTCGGGGAGCAGTACTTC. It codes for CASRIDRGLGEQYF.

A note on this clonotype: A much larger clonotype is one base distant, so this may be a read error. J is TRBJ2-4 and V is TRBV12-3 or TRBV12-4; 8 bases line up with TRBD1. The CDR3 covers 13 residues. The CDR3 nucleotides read TGTGTCAGCAGACAAGGACAGGGAAACATTCAGTACTTC. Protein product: CVSRQGQGNIQYF.

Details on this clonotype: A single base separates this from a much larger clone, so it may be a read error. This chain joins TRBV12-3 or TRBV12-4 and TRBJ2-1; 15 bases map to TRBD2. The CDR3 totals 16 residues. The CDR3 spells CASDLDGTSGRNEQFF. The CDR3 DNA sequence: TGTGCTAGTGATCTCGATGGGACTAGCGGGAGGAATGAGCAGTTCTTC.

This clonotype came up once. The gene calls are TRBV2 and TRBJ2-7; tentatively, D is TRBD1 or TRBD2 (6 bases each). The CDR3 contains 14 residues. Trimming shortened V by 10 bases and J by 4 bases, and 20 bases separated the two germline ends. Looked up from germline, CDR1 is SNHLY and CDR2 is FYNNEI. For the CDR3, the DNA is TGTGCCACCGAGGAGGGGGGCGCTGAATACGAGCAGTACTTC. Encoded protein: CATEEGGAEYEQYF.

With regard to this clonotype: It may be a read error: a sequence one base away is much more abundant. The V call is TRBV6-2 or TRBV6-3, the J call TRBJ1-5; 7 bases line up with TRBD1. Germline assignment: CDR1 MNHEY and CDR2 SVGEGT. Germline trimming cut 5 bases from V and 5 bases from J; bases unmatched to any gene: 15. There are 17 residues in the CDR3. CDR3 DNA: TGTGCCAGCAGTAGTCGGCACGGGACAGTGACGTATCAGCCCCAGCATTTT. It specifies CASSSRHGTVTYQPQHF.

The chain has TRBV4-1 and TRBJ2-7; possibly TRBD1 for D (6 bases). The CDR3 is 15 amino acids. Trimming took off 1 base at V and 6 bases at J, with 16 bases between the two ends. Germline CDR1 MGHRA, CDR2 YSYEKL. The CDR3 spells CASSQVNSGGIEQYF. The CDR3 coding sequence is TGCGCCAGCAGCCAAGTCAACAGTGGGGGCATCGAGCAGTACTTC.

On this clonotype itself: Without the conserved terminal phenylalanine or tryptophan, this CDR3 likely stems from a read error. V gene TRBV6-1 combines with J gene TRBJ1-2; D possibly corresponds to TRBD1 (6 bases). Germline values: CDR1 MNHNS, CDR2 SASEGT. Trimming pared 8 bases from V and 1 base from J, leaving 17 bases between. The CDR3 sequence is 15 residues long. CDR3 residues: CASVEAGGDNYGYTS. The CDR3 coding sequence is TGTGCCAGCGTCGAGGCGGGGGGCGATAACTATGGCTACACCTCC.